Given below is one TCR beta chain in context. Its antigen is still unknown. The germline V gene encodes CDR1 MRHNA and CDR2 SNTAGT. The CDR3 runs 13 residues. With V trimmed by 3 bases and J by 6 bases, 3 bases remained unmatched. Use of 60 Vbeta and 13 Jbeta primers characterized the PCR. Here immunoSEQ multiplex PCR was the method, and the copy in TCRdb shows in-frame clones only, minus some. The data contain tens of thousands of clones, about 73% of them singletons. This record belongs to a study of cytomegalovirus exposure and HLA in healthy donors. Study outcomes and limitations: Accurate prediction of most subjects' HLA-A and HLA-B alleles from TCR beta sequences was reported. For most TCR beta V segments, an earlier analysis put the productive rate at about 87% or about 30% of the time.

The TCR sequence derives from a woman between 50 and 59 years old in good health and CMV-seropositive. J is TRBJ2-7 and V is TRBV6-4, with 9 bases aligning to TRBD1. The sample consisted of PBMCs. The CDR3 DNA follows: TGTGCCAGCAGTGAAGGGACAGGGACCGAGCAGTACTTC. This translates into CASSEGTGTEQYF.